These T cell receptor beta chains were read from a single sample in a study of immune characterization of retroperitoneal liposarcoma. TCRdb re-analysed the PCR reads in MiXCR, keeping a single row per CDR3 protein. The repertoire holds around 11,000 distinct CDR3 sequences, with less than 40% as singletons. Sample: tumor tissue. The receptors come from a female donor with retroperitoneal liposarcoma. Each CDR3 is given with its conserved first and last residue. Fields, in order: D gene, V gene, J gene, clone size, CDR3 protein, CDR3 DNA. D genes are given only for firm matches. Clone size is stated in some rows and not others, as once, few, many or a class when expanded.

D: TRBD2; V: TRBV12-3/TRBV12-4; J: TRBJ2-3; size: many; CDR3: CASSFGGGSTDTQYF; DNA: TGTGCCAGCAGTTTTGGCGGGGGTAGCACAGATACGCAGTATTTT
D: -; V: TRBV6-6; J: TRBJ2-3; size: -; CDR3: CASSYDSTDTQYF; DNA: TGTGCCAGCAGTTACGACAGCACAGATACGCAGTATTTT
D: TRBD1; V: TRBV6-5; J: TRBJ2-1; size: -; CDR3: CATTVRTGTYNEQFF; DNA: TGTGCCACGACGGTTAGGACAGGCACCTACAATGAGCAGTTCTTC
D: TRBD1; V: TRBV28; J: TRBJ2-1; size: -; CDR3: CASSGTALTIDEQFF; DNA: TGTGCCAGCAGTGGGACAGCACTGACCATCGATGAGCAGTTCTTC
D: -; V: TRBV6-1; J: TRBJ1-1; size: -; CDR3: CASSEALGGTEAFF; DNA: TGTGCCAGCAGTGAAGCTCTAGGGGGGACTGAAGCTTTCTTT
D: -; V: TRBV7-2; J: TRBJ2-1; size: medium-sized; CDR3: CASSLFVSTGYSYEQFF; DNA: TGTGCCAGCAGCTTATTCGTGTCGACAGGCTACTCCTACGAGCAGTTCTTC
D: -; V: TRBV11-3; J: TRBJ2-7; size: -; CDR3: CASSLEGSYEQYF; DNA: TGTGCCAGCAGCTTAGAGGGTTCCTACGAGCAGTACTTC
D: TRBD1; V: TRBV7-6; J: TRBJ2-5; size: many; CDR3: CASSLAGTGRQETQYF; DNA: TGTGCCAGCAGCTTAGCCGGGACAGGGCGCCAAGAGACCCAGTACTTC
D: TRBD2; V: TRBV6-1; J: TRBJ2-5; size: few; CDR3: CASSRGLAVQETQYF; DNA: TGTGCCAGCAGCCGGGGACTAGCGGTCCAAGAGACCCAGTACTTC
D: -; V: TRBV6-1; J: TRBJ2-7; size: -; CDR3: CASGSDGGPYEQYF; DNA: TGTGCCAGCGGGTCGGACGGGGGGCCCTACGAGCAGTACTTC
D: -; V: TRBV27; J: TRBJ2-1; size: few; CDR3: CASSLKNEQFF; DNA: TGTGCCAGCAGTTTGAAGAATGAGCAGTTCTTC
D: -; V: TRBV6-1; J: TRBJ1-5; size: -; CDR3: CASSWGGPNQPQHF; DNA: TGTGCCAGCAGCTGGGGGGGCCCCAATCAGCCCCAGCATTTT
D: -; V: TRBV6-5; J: TRBJ2-5; size: -; CDR3: CASSLGGRGHSETQYF; DNA: TGTGCCAGCAGTCTGGGAGGTAGGGGGCATTCAGAGACCCAGTACTTC
D: TRBD2; V: TRBV27; J: TRBJ2-4; size: -; CDR3: CASSFLAAGDIQYF; DNA: TGTGCCAGCAGTTTTCTAGCGGCTGGTGACATTCAGTACTTC
D: -; V: TRBV25-1; J: TRBJ2-4; size: -; CDR3: CASSVRDLRGAIQYF; DNA: TGTGCCAGCAGTGTCCGGGACCTCCGAGGGGCCATTCAGTACTTC
D: -; V: TRBV6-5; J: TRBJ1-2; size: -; CDR3: CASSEMGVRYGYTF; DNA: TGTGCCAGCAGTGAGATGGGGGTACGCTATGGCTACACCTTC
D: -; V: TRBV7-8; J: TRBJ2-1; size: few; CDR3: CASSSSGETQFF; DNA: TGTGCCAGCAGCAGTTCGGGAGAGACCCAGTTCTTC
D: TRBD2; V: TRBV11-3; J: TRBJ2-1; size: many; CDR3: CASSGSGGPYNEQFF; DNA: TGTGCCAGCAGCGGTAGCGGGGGACCCTACAATGAGCAGTTCTTC
D: -; V: TRBV6-6; J: TRBJ2-5; size: -; CDR3: CASSYRGRREETQYF; DNA: TGTGCCAGCAGTTACAGAGGGCGACGAGAAGAGACCCAGTACTTC
D: -; V: TRBV27; J: TRBJ2-6; size: -; CDR3: CASSAHSSGANVLTF; DNA: TGTGCCAGCAGTGCCCACAGCTCTGGGGCCAACGTCCTGACTTTC
D: TRBD1; V: TRBV6-6; J: TRBJ2-7; size: medium-sized; CDR3: CASSYSNYGTGAYEQYF; DNA: TGTGCCAGCAGTTACTCGAATTACGGGACAGGGGCATACGAGCAGTACTTC
D: -; V: TRBV7-2; J: TRBJ2-1; size: medium-sized; CDR3: CASSLDNYNEQFF; DNA: TGTGCCAGCAGCTTGGACAACTACAATGAGCAGTTCTTC
D: -; V: TRBV6-1; J: TRBJ2-7; size: -; CDR3: CASSLRTATILNEQYF; DNA: TGTGCCAGCAGCCTCCGGACAGCGACCATCCTGAACGAGCAGTACTTC
D: TRBD1; V: TRBV10-3; J: TRBJ2-1; size: -; CDR3: CAISEGQGYEQFF; DNA: TGTGCCATCAGTGAGGGACAGGGCTACGAGCAGTTCTTC
D: -; V: TRBV6-1; J: TRBJ1-4; size: -; CDR3: CASNHRAFNEKLFF; DNA: TGTGCCAGCAACCACCGGGCCTTTAATGAAAAACTGTTTTTT
D: -; V: TRBV27; J: TRBJ2-5; size: few; CDR3: CASSLSYREETQYF; DNA: TGTGCCAGCAGTTTATCGTACAGAGAAGAGACCCAGTACTTC
D: TRBD2; V: TRBV6-5; J: TRBJ2-1; size: few; CDR3: CASRPSGLAGVLSRDEQFF; DNA: TGTGCCAGCAGGCCGAGCGGACTAGCGGGAGTCCTTTCTAGGGATGAGCAGTTCTTC
D: TRBD2; V: TRBV10-2; J: TRBJ2-2; size: -; CDR3: CASRTSGGGTGELFF; DNA: TGCGCCAGTCGGACTAGCGGGGGCGGCACCGGGGAGCTGTTTTTT
D: -; V: TRBV7-6; J: TRBJ1-1; size: few; CDR3: CASSLDAGVAENTEAFF; DNA: TGTGCCAGCAGCTTAGACGCAGGGGTCGCTGAGAACACTGAAGCTTTCTTT
D: -; V: TRBV12-3/TRBV12-4; J: TRBJ1-1; size: few; CDR3: CASSPDPLNTEAFF; DNA: TGTGCCAGCAGTCCCGACCCGTTGAACACTGAAGCTTTCTTT
D: -; V: TRBV7-6; J: TRBJ2-2; size: -; CDR3: CASRPNAGELFF; DNA: TGTGCCAGCAGGCCGAATGCCGGGGAGCTGTTTTTT
D: -; V: TRBV27; J: TRBJ2-5; size: -; CDR3: CASSLYPVQETQYF; DNA: TGTGCCAGCAGTTTATATCCAGTCCAAGAGACCCAGTACTTC
D: -; V: TRBV6-2/TRBV6-3; J: TRBJ2-5; size: -; CDR3: CASSPEPHWGRETQYF; DNA: TGTGCCAGCAGTCCCGAACCTCACTGGGGTAGGGAGACCCAGTACTTC
D: -; V: TRBV7-2; J: TRBJ1-1; size: few; CDR3: CASSLRAEAFF; DNA: TGTGCCAGCAGCTTGAGGGCTGAAGCTTTCTTT
D: -; V: TRBV12-3/TRBV12-4; J: TRBJ1-1; size: many; CDR3: CASSGDVTEAFF; DNA: TGTGCCAGCAGTGGGGACGTTACTGAAGCTTTCTTT
D: TRBD2; V: TRBV6-1; J: TRBJ2-3; size: medium-sized; CDR3: CASTKTSAITDTQYF; DNA: TGTGCCAGCACCAAGACTAGCGCGATTACAGATACGCAGTATTTT
D: TRBD1; V: TRBV7-2; J: TRBJ2-3; size: few; CDR3: CASSPWAGDRDTDTQYF; DNA: TGTGCCAGCAGCCCATGGGCAGGAGACAGGGACACAGATACGCAGTATTTT
D: -; V: TRBV7-2; J: TRBJ2-1; size: medium-sized; CDR3: CASSPAPQGRGYNEQFF; DNA: TGTGCCAGCAGCCCAGCCCCCCAGGGGAGGGGATACAATGAGCAGTTCTTC
D: -; V: TRBV28; J: TRBJ2-7; size: once; CDR3: CASSFWDISYEQYF; DNA: TGTGCCAGCAGTTTTTGGGACATCTCCTACGAGCAGTACTTC
D: -; V: TRBV6-1; J: TRBJ2-6; size: medium-sized; CDR3: CASSVQGAGANVLTF; DNA: TGTGCCAGCAGTGTACAGGGTGCTGGGGCCAACGTCCTGACTTTC
D: -; V: TRBV7-3; J: TRBJ2-5; size: few; CDR3: CASSFQGSETQYF; DNA: TGTGCCAGCAGCTTTCAGGGAAGTGAGACCCAGTACTTC
D: -; V: TRBV6-6; J: TRBJ2-3; size: -; CDR3: CATRATLEDTQCF; DNA: TGTGCCACCAGGGCCACCTTAGAGGATACGCAGTGTTTT
D: -; V: TRBV6-1; J: TRBJ2-2; size: -; CDR3: CASGRWGVANTGELFF; DNA: TGTGCCAGCGGCCGATGGGGGGTTGCGAACACCGGGGAGCTGTTTTTT
D: -; V: TRBV6-1; J: TRBJ2-1; size: medium-sized; CDR3: CASKSASKREQFF; DNA: TGTGCCAGCAAAAGCGCCTCTAAGCGGGAGCAGTTCTTC
D: TRBD2; V: TRBV11-2; J: TRBJ2-1; size: -; CDR3: CASRPGGGLAENNEQFF; DNA: TGTGCCAGCAGGCCGGGGGGTGGGCTAGCGGAAAACAATGAGCAGTTCTTC
D: -; V: TRBV6-1; J: TRBJ2-1; size: medium-sized; CDR3: CASSLDGGALSQETQFF; DNA: TGTGCCAGCAGTCTGGATGGAGGGGCCCTCTCCCAAGAGACCCAGTTCTTC
D: TRBD2; V: TRBV10-3; J: TRBJ2-1; size: few; CDR3: CAISAGGRIEQFF; DNA: TGTGCCATCAGTGCGGGGGGGCGGATTGAGCAGTTCTTC
D: TRBD1; V: TRBV7-2; J: TRBJ2-1; size: medium-sized; CDR3: CASSRGQGGLSYEQFF; DNA: TGTGCCAGCAGCCGGGGACAGGGGGGACTCTCCTACGAGCAGTTCTTC
D: -; V: TRBV7-9; J: TRBJ2-7; size: -; CDR3: CASSLEVQFAEQYF; DNA: TGTGCCAGCAGCTTAGAAGTCCAGTTCGCCGAGCAGTACTTC
D: -; V: TRBV27; J: TRBJ2-7; size: few; CDR3: CASRREDNSYEQYF; DNA: TGTGCCAGCAGACGAGAGGACAACTCCTACGAGCAGTACTTC